The present T cell receptor beta chain was sequenced within a study of T cell responses to AZD1222 COVID-19 vaccine. The study's findings and limits: Donors in the cohort were predominantly white British and more often female, and clonal diversity was possibly underestimated. Just five or six AZD1222 recipients tested seropositive at baseline.

Trimming removed 3 bases from V and 3 bases from J, with 15 bases in between. This CDR3 is 15 amino acids long. Germline V lookup: CDR1 LNHNV, CDR2 YYDKDF (reference sequence). This table comes from immunoSEQ multiplex PCR, and its TCRdb copy is limited to in-frame clones, with some not included. The sample carries some 80,000 clones, about 91% recorded once. A word on this clone: The target antigen is unknown.

The receptor comes from an adult who received the MenACWY meningococcal vaccine as a control. V and J are TRBV15 and TRBJ2-7, with D perhaps given as TRBD1 or TRBD2 (5 bases each). The sequences come from peripheral blood, collected 28 days after the second dose of the MenACWY control vaccine. The CDR3 bases are TGTGCCACCAGCAGGGGGACGAATCTTCTCTACGAGCAGTACTTC. Translated: CATSRGTNLLYEQYF.